A selection of T cell receptor beta chains follows, all from one sample in a study of CD8+CD57+ T cells in acquired aplastic anemia. Each CDR3 protein is one row after TCRdb ran MiXCR on the reads. The repertoire has some 180,000 distinct CDR3 sequences, around 50% of them found once; the top ten carry over 10%. The specimen sequenced was sorted CD4+, CD8+, or CD8+CD57+ T cells (not recorded which) from PBMCs. The source is a human donor with aplastic anemia. Each CDR3 is given with its conserved first and last residue. The order of the fields is clone size, D gene, V gene, J gene, CDR3 DNA, CDR3 protein. The D gene is left open where the match is weak. Clone size is shown for a subset of rows, as once, few, many or a class of expanded clone.

once	-	TRBV7-3	TRBJ2-3	TGTGCCAGCTCCGGAGGGGCAGGGGGCACAGATACGCAGTATTTT	CASSGGAGGTDTQYF
few	-	TRBV3-1	TRBJ1-5	TGTGCCAGCAGCTCTGCTGGGGTATCCAATCAGCCCCAGCATTTT	CASSSAGVSNQPQHF
-	TRBD2	TRBV2	TRBJ2-5	TGTGCCAGCAGCGAACCGGGGGGGCAAGAGACCCAGTACTTC	CASSEPGGQETQYF
many	-	TRBV4-1	TRBJ1-1	TGCGCCAGCAGCCAAGTCCGGGACACGCATGAAGCTTTCTTT	CASSQVRDTHEAFF
-	-	TRBV20-1	TRBJ1-5	TGCAGTGCTAGTGACAGGCCTACGAATCAGCCCCAGCATTTT	CSASDRPTNQPQHF
-	-	TRBV10-3	TRBJ1-5	TGTGCCATCAGTGCCGAGGACGGATATAGCAATCAGCCCCAGCATTTT	CAISAEDGYSNQPQHF
-	TRBD2	TRBV4-1	TRBJ2-3	TGCGCCAGCAGCCTAACTAGCGGGTGGAACACAGATACGCAGTATTTT	CASSLTSGWNTDTQYF
many	TRBD1	TRBV6-5	TRBJ1-1	TGTGCCAGCAGATCGACAGGGACGAACACTGAAGCTTTCTTT	CASRSTGTNTEAFF
-	TRBD1	TRBV2	TRBJ2-5	TGTGCCAGCAATTACAGGGGAGCGGTCCAAGAGACCCAGTACTTC	CASNYRGAVQETQYF
few	-	TRBV6-1	TRBJ1-4	TGTGCCAGCACCTTAACAAGGGAGGAAAGACTGTTTTTT	CASTLTREERLFF
-	-	TRBV5-6	TRBJ1-4	TGTGCCAGCAGCCCGGCCCCGTCAACTAATGAAAAACTGTTTTTT	CASSPAPSTNEKLFF
-	-	TRBV29-1	TRBJ1-1	TGCAGCGTTGGGTTGGGGATGGTCACTGAAGCTTTCTTT	CSVGLGMVTEAFF
-	-	TRBV20-1	TRBJ1-1	TGCAGTGCTAGTGGCAGATTGAACACTGAAGCTTTCTTT	CSASGRLNTEAFF
-	-	TRBV10-3	TRBJ1-5	TGTGCCATCAGTGGGCAGGCCCAGCATTTT	CAISGQAQHF
-	-	TRBV10-3	TRBJ2-7	TGTGCCAGCAGTTACTCTGAAGGACCCTACGAGCAGTACTTC	CASSYSEGPYEQYF
many	-	TRBV3-1	TRBJ2-5	TGTGCCAGCAGCCAAAAGACCCAGTACTTC	CASSQKTQYF